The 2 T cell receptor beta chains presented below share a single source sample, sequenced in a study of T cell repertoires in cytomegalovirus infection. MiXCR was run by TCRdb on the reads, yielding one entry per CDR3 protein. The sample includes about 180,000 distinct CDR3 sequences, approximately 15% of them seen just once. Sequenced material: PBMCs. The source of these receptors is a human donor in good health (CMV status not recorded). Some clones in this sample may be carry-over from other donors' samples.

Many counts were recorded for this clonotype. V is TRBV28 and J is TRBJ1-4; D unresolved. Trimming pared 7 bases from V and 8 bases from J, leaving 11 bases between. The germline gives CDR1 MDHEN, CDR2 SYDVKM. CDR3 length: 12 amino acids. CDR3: CASMGWWEKLFF. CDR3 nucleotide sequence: TGTGCCAGCATGGGTTGGTGGGAAAAACTGTTTTTT.

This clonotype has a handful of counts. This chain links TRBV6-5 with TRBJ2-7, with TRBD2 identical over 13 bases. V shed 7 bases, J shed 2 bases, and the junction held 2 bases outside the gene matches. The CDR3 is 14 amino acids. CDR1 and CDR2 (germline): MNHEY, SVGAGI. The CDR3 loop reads CASTGLAGAYEQYF. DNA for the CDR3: TGTGCCAGCACCGGACTAGCGGGGGCCTACGAGCAGTACTTC.